The sequence of this T cell receptor (beta chain) was determined in a study of beta chain features in type 1 diabetes. In the study overall: Patient and healthy donor groups were alike in age, gender and cell yields. Study outcomes and limitations: Equally in patients and controls, shorter templates might have been favored by PCR. Among all four CD4+ subsets, Type 1 diabetes patients had TCRB CDR3s that were moderately but significantly shorter.

Researchers reported sorting CD4+ naive, central memory, regulatory and stem cell-like memory cells via CD45RO/CCR7/CD25/CD127/CD95/CD27. The CDR3 is made up of 14 amino acids. The V end was cut by 0 bases, the J end by 3 bases, with 9 bases between. Germline V gives CDR1 SGDLS, CDR2 YYNGEE. Comment on this clone: Its antigen is currently unknown.

As every portion of the isolated RNA was reverse transcribed, the sequencing read expressed TCRB transcripts. Samples of naive, central memory and regulatory T cells yielded a mean of around 3.5 million reads. The protocol was immunoSEQ multiplex PCR, while the TCRdb copy is restricted to in-frame clones and leaves out a portion. The sample records over 600,000 clones, around an eighth being singletons. The TCR originated in a man younger than 40 with type 1 diabetes. The sample consisted of naive CD4+ T cells from blood. The chain is built from TRBV9 and TRBJ1-1; no clear D gene. CDR3 loop: CASSVAVEDTEAFF. The DNA for the CDR3 is TGTGCCAGCAGCGTAGCGGTAGAAGACACTGAAGCTTTCTTT.